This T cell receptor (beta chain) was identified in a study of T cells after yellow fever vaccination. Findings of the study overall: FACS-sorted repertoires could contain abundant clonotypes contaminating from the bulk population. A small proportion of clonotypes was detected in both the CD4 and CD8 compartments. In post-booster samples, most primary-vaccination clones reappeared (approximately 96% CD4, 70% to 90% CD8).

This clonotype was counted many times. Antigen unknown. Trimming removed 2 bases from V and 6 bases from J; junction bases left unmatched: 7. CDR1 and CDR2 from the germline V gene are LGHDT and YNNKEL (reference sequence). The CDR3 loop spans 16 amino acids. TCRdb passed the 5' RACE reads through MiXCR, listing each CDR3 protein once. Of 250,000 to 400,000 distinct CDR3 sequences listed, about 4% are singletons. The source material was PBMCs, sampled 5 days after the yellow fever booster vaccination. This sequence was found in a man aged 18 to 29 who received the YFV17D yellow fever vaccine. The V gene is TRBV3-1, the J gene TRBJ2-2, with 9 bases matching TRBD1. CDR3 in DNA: TGTGCCAGCAGCCAACTCGGGACAGGGAGAGCCGGGGAGCTGTTTTTT. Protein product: CASSQLGTGRAGELFF. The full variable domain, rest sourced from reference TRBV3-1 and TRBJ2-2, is DTAVSQTPKYLVTQMGNDKSIKCEQNLGHDTMYWYKQDSKKFLKIMFSYNNKELIINETVPNRFSPKSPDKAHLNLHINSLELGDSAVYFCASSQLGTGRAGELFFGEGSRLTVL.